The rows below give T cell receptor beta chains drawn from one sample of a study of T cell responses to AZD1222 COVID-19 vaccine. Data came from immunoSEQ multiplex PCR; TCRdb stores just in-frame clones and leaves some out. This table holds some 120,000 clones, 90% to 95% found once. The sequenced sample was peripheral blood, obtained on day 0 of AZD1222 vaccination. The receptor set was obtained from an adult in good health. The CDR3 runs from the conserved cysteine through the conserved F or W. The D gene is left open where the match is weak. Size values are once, few and many counts, or a class for expanded clones, and some rows have none.

J gene,D gene,V gene,clone size,CDR3 DNA,CDR3 protein
TRBJ2-3,.,TRBV9,.,TGTGCCAGCAGCGGTGCCGGGTCAAACACAGATACGCAGTATTTT,CASSGAGSNTDTQYF
TRBJ2-3,.,TRBV28,.,TGTGCCAGCAGTACCAGCGGCACAGATACGCAGTATTTT,CASSTSGTDTQYF
TRBJ1-4,.,TRBV4-1,.,TGCGCCAGCAGCCAAGATCCCGCCCAGGGTAGTGAAAAACTGTTTTTT,CASSQDPAQGSEKLFF
TRBJ2-1,TRBD2,TRBV9,.,TGTGCCAGCAGCACAGGACTAGCGCCATACAATGAGCAGTTCTTC,CASSTGLAPYNEQFF
TRBJ2-7,.,TRBV29-1,.,TGCAGCGGCGGAGACCCAGGAAAGCAGTACTTC,CSGGDPGKQYF
TRBJ2-5,.,TRBV14,.,TGTGCCAGCAGCCAAGATCCGAGGGGGGAGACCCAGTACTTC,CASSQDPRGETQYF
TRBJ2-1,TRBD1,TRBV25-1,.,TGTGCCAGCAGTTCCTGGGACAGTGTCTACAATGAGCAGTTCTTC,CASSSWDSVYNEQFF
TRBJ1-6,.,TRBV28,.,TGTGCCAGCAGTTTGAGCGCACCCCTCCACTTT,CASSLSAPLHF
TRBJ1-4,.,TRBV3-1/TRBV3-2,.,TGTGCCAGCAGCCACACTATGCTGGGTAATGAAAAACTGTTTTTT,CASSHTMLGNEKLFF
TRBJ1-2,TRBD1,TRBV2,.,TGTGCCAGCAGGGGGACAGCGGGGGGTAACTATGGCTACACCTTC,CASRGTAGGNYGYTF
TRBJ1-2,.,TRBV28,.,TGTGCCGTTCGACTAATTTCATATGGCTACACCTTC,CAVRLISYGYTF
TRBJ2-3,.,TRBV5-1,once,TGCGCCAGCAGCTTTGGCCTAGCGAGGATGGCGCAGTATTTT,CASSFGLARMAQYF
TRBJ1-1,TRBD1,TRBV4-1,.,TGCGCCAGCAGCCAAGATAATTCGGGACAGGGTGCCCTGAGAACTGAAGCTTTCTTT,CASSQDNSGQGALRTEAFF
TRBJ2-5,.,TRBV4-1,.,TGCGCCAGCAGCCAGTTCCAGAGAGGGGCCGGGGAGACCCAGTACTTC,CASSQFQRGAGETQYF
TRBJ1-1,.,TRBV18,once,TGTGCCAGCTCACCAAACAGTAAAGGGAAAGCTTTCTTT,CASSPNSKGKAFF
TRBJ1-2,.,TRBV12-3/TRBV12-4,once,TGTGCCAGCAGGAACAGCGGAGGCTACACCTTC,CASRNSGGYTF
TRBJ2-5,.,TRBV19,.,TGTGCCAGTAGTATCCGGCGGTCAGAGACCCAGTACTTC,CASSIRRSETQYF
TRBJ2-3,.,TRBV27,.,TGTGCCAGCACCCCCGCCGGTACGCAGTATTTT,CASTPAGTQYF
TRBJ1-6,.,TRBV14,.,TGTGCCAGCAGCCAAGATAAGGCCCAGAGCGGGGGGAATTCACCCCTCCACTTT,CASSQDKAQSGGNSPLHF
TRBJ2-1,TRBD2,TRBV7-2,.,TGTGCCAGCAGCCAGCGGGCTAGCGGGAGCCATGAGCAGTTCTTC,CASSQRASGSHEQFF
TRBJ2-5,TRBD2,TRBV10-2,once,TGCGCCAGCAAGAGGGGACTAGCGGAAGAGACTCAGTACTTC,CASKRGLAEETQYF
TRBJ1-4,.,TRBV15,.,TGTGCCACCAAGAACAGGGCGATCGGGGATGAAAAACTGTTTTTT,CATKNRAIGDEKLFF
TRBJ2-3,TRBD2,TRBV18,.,TGTGCCAGCTCACTAACTCGGTCGCCAGGACTAGCGGGAGACGGGGCAGATACGCAGTATTTT,CASSLTRSPGLAGDGADTQYF
TRBJ2-6,.,TRBV5-1,.,TGCGCCAGCAGCTTGCGGGGCTCTGGGGCCAACGTCCTGACTTTC,CASSLRGSGANVLTF
TRBJ2-5,TRBD2,TRBV28,once,TGTGCCAGCAGGGCGACTAGCGGGGCACAAGAGACCCAGTACTTC,CASRATSGAQETQYF
TRBJ1-1,.,TRBV28,.,TGTGCCAGCAGCCCCGGGACCCAGGCGACTGAAGCTTTCTTT,CASSPGTQATEAFF
TRBJ1-2,.,TRBV11-2,.,TGTGCCAGCAGCCTAGGACTTGCCTATGGCTACACCTTC,CASSLGLAYGYTF
TRBJ2-5,.,TRBV2,.,TGTGCCAGCAAATACGACATCCAAGAGACCCAGTACTTC,CASKYDIQETQYF
TRBJ2-1,.,TRBV5-1,.,TGCGCCAGCAGCTTTGCACGGAACTCCTACAATGAGCAGTTCTTC,CASSFARNSYNEQFF
TRBJ2-1,TRBD2,TRBV28,.,TGTGCCAGCAGTTCCTCTAGCGGGAGGGTACACAATGAGCAGTTCTTC,CASSSSSGRVHNEQFF
TRBJ2-1,.,TRBV28,.,TGTGCCAGCCTCCGGACTCCTAAACGGGATGAGCAGTTCTTC,CASLRTPKRDEQFF
TRBJ2-7,TRBD1,TRBV11-2,.,TGTGCCAGCAGCTTAGTGGCAACAGGGGCCCACGAGCAGTACTTC,CASSLVATGAHEQYF
TRBJ2-7,TRBD2,TRBV5-1,.,TGCGCCAGCAGCTTGTACAGCGGGACCAACGAGCAGTACTTC,CASSLYSGTNEQYF
TRBJ2-4,.,TRBV10-2,.,TGCGCCAGCAGTGATAGTTGGGGGGAGAAAAACATTCAGTACTTC,CASSDSWGEKNIQYF
TRBJ1-1,.,TRBV5-1,.,TGCGCCAGCAGCTTGTTGGGAGCGGGGGGAGCTTTCTTT,CASSLLGAGGAFF
TRBJ2-5,TRBD1,TRBV30,.,TGTGCCTGGGGAAAAGGGGGCGCGGGAGAGACCCAGTACTTC,CAWGKGGAGETQYF
TRBJ1-4,.,TRBV12-5,.,TGTGCTAGTGGTTTGGTCACCTCAAGGGGTAATGAAAAACTGTTTTTT,CASGLVTSRGNEKLFF
TRBJ2-7,TRBD2,TRBV9,once,TGTGCCAGCACCCCCGGGGGGTTTGTCTCGTACGAGCAGTACTTC,CASTPGGFVSYEQYF
TRBJ1-1,.,TRBV6-5,.,TGTGCCAGCAGTTACTTGTTTTCCAGTAGCACTGAAGCTTTCTTT,CASSYLFSSSTEAFF
TRBJ2-1,TRBD2,TRBV11-3,.,TGTGCCAGCAGCCCCGGGGGGCTAGCGGGAAATGAGCAGTTCTTC,CASSPGGLAGNEQFF
TRBJ1-1,.,TRBV9,.,TGTGCCAGCAGCCAGACAGGACTCACTTCTGAAGCTTTCTTT,CASSQTGLTSEAFF
TRBJ2-3,TRBD2,TRBV2,.,TGTGCCAGCAGTGAAAAGACTAGCGGTTACACAGATACGCAGTATTTT,CASSEKTSGYTDTQYF
TRBJ1-2,.,TRBV28,.,TGTGCCAGCAGTCCCACGGGTGCAGTGAGCTATGGCTACACCTTC,CASSPTGAVSYGYTF
TRBJ1-3,.,TRBV12-3/TRBV12-4,.,TGTGCCAGCTCAGCTGGGGACACCATATATTTT,CASSAGDTIYF
TRBJ1-3,TRBD1,TRBV7-8,once,TGTGCCAGCAGCTCATATCCCGGGACAGGGGGATCGGCTGGAAACACCATATATTTT,CASSSYPGTGGSAGNTIYF